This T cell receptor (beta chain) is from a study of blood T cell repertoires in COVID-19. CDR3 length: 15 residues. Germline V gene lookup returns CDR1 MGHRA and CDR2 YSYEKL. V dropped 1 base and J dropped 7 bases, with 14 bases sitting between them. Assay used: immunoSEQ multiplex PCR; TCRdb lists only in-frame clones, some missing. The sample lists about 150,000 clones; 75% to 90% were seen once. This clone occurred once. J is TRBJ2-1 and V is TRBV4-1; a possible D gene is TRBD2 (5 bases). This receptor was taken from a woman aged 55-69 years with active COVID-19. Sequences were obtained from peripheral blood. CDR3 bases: TGCGCCAGCAGCCAAGTATTCCGGAGAGGGAATGAGCAGTTCTTC. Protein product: CASSQVFRRGNEQFF.